A selection of T cell receptor beta chains follows, all from one sample in a study of patients and donors after allogeneic stem cell transplantation. One entry per CDR3 protein results from TCRdb running MiXCR on the RT-PCR reads. Of about 400,000 distinct CDR3 sequences in the sample, under 20% are singletons; the top ten hold just over 7%. Material for sequencing was blood, either unsorted or a sorted T cell fraction (not recorded which). These receptors all come from a human donor who was either an allogeneic HSCT recipient or a stem cell or donor lymphocyte infusion donor (not recorded which). It is not recorded whose cells these are; they may come from a transplant donor. Each CDR3 is given with its conserved first and last residue. The order of the fields is V gene, CDR3 length, clone size, J gene, D gene, CDR3 protein, CDR3 DNA. The D gene is left open where the match is weak. A clone size is listed for some rows: how often the clone was seen (once, few, many), or a class if it is expanded.

TRBV15	14	many	TRBJ1-1	NA	CATSRQPDSYKAFF	TGTGCCACCAGCAGGCAACCGGACAGTTATAAAGCTTTCTTT
TRBV5-6	16	NA	TRBJ2-1	TRBD2	CASSSLAGESHNEQFF	TGTGCCAGCAGCTCACTAGCGGGAGAATCCCACAATGAGCAGTTCTTC
TRBV12-3/TRBV12-4	14	many	TRBJ2-1	NA	CANSLAGPYNEQFF	TGTGCCAACTCACTCGCAGGGCCGTACAATGAGCAGTTCTTC
TRBV5-1	15	NA	TRBJ1-1	NA	CASSPITGAYTEAFF	TGCGCCAGCAGCCCAATAACCGGGGCATACACTGAAGCTTTCTTT
TRBV20-1	14	NA	TRBJ2-5	NA	CSARGEGTLGTQYF	TGCAGTGCTAGAGGAGAGGGGACACTGGGGACCCAGTACTTC
TRBV12-3/TRBV12-4	16	many	TRBJ2-3	NA	CASSLVDPSGTDTQYF	TGTGCCAGCAGTTTAGTGGATCCTTCTGGCACAGATACGCAGTATTTT
TRBV14	15	few	TRBJ2-2	NA	CASSQVGALDGELFF	TGTGCCAGCAGCCAAGTTGGGGCACTGGACGGGGAGCTGTTTTTT
TRBV11-2	19	NA	TRBJ2-7	NA	CASSHGIPTQRRSSYEQYF	TGTGCCAGCAGCCACGGGATTCCTACCCAAAGACGCAGCTCCTACGAGCAGTACTTC
TRBV20-1	12	few	TRBJ2-1	NA	CSAYRPGDEQFF	TGCAGTGCTTATAGGCCCGGGGATGAGCAGTTCTTC
TRBV20-1	12	NA	TRBJ1-4	NA	CSARTANEKLFF	TGCAGTGCTAGGACAGCTAATGAAAAACTGTTTTTT
TRBV7-2	13	many	TRBJ2-7	NA	CASSGTASYEQYF	TGTGCCAGCAGCGGGACTGCCTCCTACGAGCAGTACTTC
TRBV2	15	few	TRBJ2-2	NA	CASSGGAHFAGELFF	TGTGCCAGCAGTGGTGGGGCCCACTTTGCCGGGGAGCTGTTTTTT